Listed below are T cell receptor beta chains from one sample, sequenced in a study of T cell responses to AZD1222 COVID-19 vaccine. Some clones are missing from TCRdb's copy, which holds only in-frame ones; the method was immunoSEQ multiplex PCR. The sample yields about 100,000 clones, roughly 86% seen once. The sequencing used peripheral blood, collected on day 0 of MenACWY control vaccination. The receptors shown here come from an adult in good health. Both conserved end residues are part of each CDR3. Fields, in order: J gene, V gene, clone size, D gene, CDR3 length, CDR3 DNA, CDR3 protein. D genes are given only for firm matches. Size values are once, few and many counts, or a class for expanded clones, and some rows have none.

TRBJ2-7 | TRBV30 | - | TRBD1 | 13 | TGTGCCTGGAGTGAGACAGGGTTCTACGAGCAGTACTTC | CAWSETGFYEQYF
TRBJ1-1 | TRBV7-2 | once | TRBD1 | 14 | TGTGCCAGCAGCCCGGGACAGGCGAACACTGAAGCTTTCTTT | CASSPGQANTEAFF
TRBJ2-1 | TRBV28 | once | TRBD1 | 16 | TGTGCCAGCAGTTTTATCCGGGACAGGAAAAACAATGAGCAGTTCTTC | CASSFIRDRKNNEQFF
TRBJ1-2 | TRBV19 | - | - | 11 | TGTGCCAGTAGCGAGCAGCGTGGCTACACCTTC | CASSEQRGYTF
TRBJ1-1 | TRBV10-3 | - | TRBD1 | 13 | TGTGCCACCTCGGGACAGGAGGACACTGAAGCTTTCTTT | CATSGQEDTEAFF
TRBJ1-6 | TRBV27 | - | - | 15 | TGTGCCAGCAACCAAAGGGGCTATATCGGTTCACCCCTCCACTTT | CASNQRGYIGSPLHF
TRBJ1-5 | TRBV5-1 | - | - | 15 | TGCGCCAGCAGCTTGGCCGGTGACGACGGGCAGCCCCAGCATTTT | CASSLAGDDGQPQHF
TRBJ2-1 | TRBV27 | - | - | 12 | TGTGCCAGCCGAGAAGGGGGTCGGGAGCAGTTCTTC | CASREGGREQFF
TRBJ1-5 | TRBV28 | - | - | 11 | TGTGCCAGCAGTGTCGCACGGAGGCAGCATTTT | CASSVARRQHF
TRBJ1-5 | TRBV2 | - | - | 15 | TGTGCCAGCAGCCGCGGGCCCCAGGAGAATCAGCCCCAGCATTTT | CASSRGPQENQPQHF
TRBJ1-3 | TRBV19 | - | - | 14 | TGTGCCAGTAGTATGACAGGAATTGGAAACACCATATATTTT | CASSMTGIGNTIYF
TRBJ2-6 | TRBV11-2 | - | - | 14 | TGTGCCAGCAGCTTTGGGACTGGGGCCAACGTCCTGACTTTC | CASSFGTGANVLTF
TRBJ2-1 | TRBV7-9 | few | TRBD2 | 13 | TGTGCCGCCGGGACTAGCGGGACTATTGAGCAGTTCTTC | CAAGTSGTIEQFF
TRBJ1-1 | TRBV10-3 | few | TRBD1 | 13 | TGTGCCAGCCAGACAGGGGGCGGGACTGAAGCTTTCTTT | CASQTGGGTEAFF
TRBJ1-2 | TRBV18 | few | TRBD1 | 15 | TGTGCCAGCTCACCGGCCGGACAGGCTAACTATGGCTACACCTTC | CASSPAGQANYGYTF
TRBJ2-3 | TRBV30 | - | - | 13 | TGTGCCTGGAGTGTAAAGGATCGAGATACGCAGTATTTT | CAWSVKDRDTQYF
TRBJ1-5 | TRBV9 | once | - | 20 | TGTGCCAGCAGCGTACCTTTTTACAGAGGAGGATGGACTGGCAATCAGCCCCAGCATTTT | CASSVPFYRGGWTGNQPQHF
TRBJ2-6 | TRBV19 | - | TRBD1 | 18 | TGTGCCAGTAGTTCCCACCGGGACAGGGTCTCTGGGGCCAACGTCCTGACTTTC | CASSSHRDRVSGANVLTF
TRBJ2-1 | TRBV7-8 | - | TRBD2 | 16 | TGTGCCAGCAGCTTACTTCGGACTAGCGGGTACAATGAGCAGTTCTTC | CASSLLRTSGYNEQFF
TRBJ1-1 | TRBV2 | - | TRBD1 | 14 | TGTGCCAGCAGTACCAGACAGGGGGACACTGAAGCTTTCTTT | CASSTRQGDTEAFF
TRBJ1-2 | TRBV20-1 | - | - | 11 | TGCAGTGCTCGACCGGGCTATGGCTACACCTTC | CSARPGYGYTF
TRBJ1-2 | TRBV28 | - | - | 15 | TGTGCCAGCAGTTTGCGGGACAATTTAGGATATGGCTACACCTTC | CASSLRDNLGYGYTF
TRBJ1-5 | TRBV2 | - | - | 12 | TGTGCCAGCAGTCTATTCTCTGCGCCCCAGCATTTT | CASSLFSAPQHF
TRBJ2-7 | TRBV12-5 | - | - | 12 | TGTGCTAGTGGTCCCCTCCACGAAGGGCAGTACTTC | CASGPLHEGQYF
TRBJ2-2 | TRBV11-2 | - | TRBD1 | 15 | TGTGCCAGCAGCCTCGACAGGGGTGACACCGGGGAGCTGTTTTTT | CASSLDRGDTGELFF
TRBJ2-5 | TRBV7-2 | - | - | 13 | TGTGCCAGCAGCTTAGTTGGACCAGAGACCCAGTACTTC | CASSLVGPETQYF
TRBJ2-1 | TRBV28 | - | TRBD2 | 15 | TGTGCCAGCAGTTTCCTGGGACTAGCCGAGAATGAGCAGTTCTTC | CASSFLGLAENEQFF
TRBJ1-1 | TRBV11-2 | - | - | 14 | TGTGCCAGCAGCTTCGGGGGCATGAACACTGAAGCTTTCTTT | CASSFGGMNTEAFF
TRBJ2-7 | TRBV6-5 | - | TRBD1 | 15 | TGTGCCAGCAGTTACGGACAGGGGAAAGCTTACGAGCAGTACTTC | CASSYGQGKAYEQYF
TRBJ1-2 | TRBV3-1/TRBV3-2 | - | - | 13 | TGTGCCAGCAGCCCCCCGGGGGACCATGGCTACACCTTC | CASSPPGDHGYTF
TRBJ2-7 | TRBV5-1 | - | TRBD1 | 15 | TGCGCCAGCAGCTCTACGCCGGGACAGGGGAGCGAGCAGTACTTC | CASSSTPGQGSEQYF